The T cell receptor (beta chain) described here comes from a study of T cell repertoires in cytomegalovirus infection. Germline loops: CDR1 MNHEY, CDR2 SMNVEV (reference sequence). V dropped 6 bases and J dropped 3 bases, with 18 bases sitting between them. The CDR3 spans 15 residues. Whole-study results and caveats: The response measured ex vivo was dominated by TCR beta clonotypes (HLA-C-restricted and CMV-specific). There were carriers of CMV plus the relevant HLA, and cumulative public TCR beta family frequency identified them.

As regards this clonotype: Its antigen is unidentified.

Via MiXCR, TCRdb re-called the reads, giving one row per CDR3 protein. The sample comprises approximately 910,000 distinct CDR3 sequences, approximately 31% of which are singletons, and roughly 13% rests with the top ten. The sample here was cultured CD8+ T cells from PBMCs, taken from culture after CMV antigen stimulation. The V and J genes are TRBV27 and TRBJ2-7, with D tentatively TRBD1 or TRBD2 (6 bases each). The receptor's source is a human donor in good health (CMV status not recorded). Some clones in this sample may be carry-over from other donors' samples. For the CDR3, the DNA is TGTGCCAGCAGGTTAGTGGGGGGCCCAATCTACGAGCAGTACTTC. It translates to CASRLVGGPIYEQYF.